The rows below give T cell receptor beta chains drawn from one sample of a study of shared clonotypes between healthy human individuals. Libraries were prepared by immunoSEQ multiplex PCR; TCRdb keeps only in-frame clonotypes and omits some of them. The sample yields 2 million to 2.5 million clones, roughly 93% seen once. Sequencing used naive CD4+ T cells from PBMCs. The receptors were sampled from a man aged 18 to 30 in good health. Some clones in this sample may be carry-over from other donors' samples. Each CDR3 is given with its conserved first and last residue. The D gene is left open where the match is weak. Size tells how often a clone was seen (once, few, many) or the class of an expanded clone, and some rows leave it out.

DNA: TGTGCCAGCTCAGGACAAGAGACCCAGTACTTC
CDR3: CASSGQETQYF
J: TRBJ2-5
V: TRBV18
D: .
size: .

DNA: TGTGCCAGCAGCCCATCGCCGTACACTCCCAACGAGCAGTACTTC
CDR3: CASSPSPYTPNEQYF
J: TRBJ2-7
V: TRBV7-2
D: .
size: .

DNA: TGTGCCAGCAGCCCCGGGACTAGCGGATACAATGAGCAGTTCTTC
CDR3: CASSPGTSGYNEQFF
J: TRBJ2-1
V: TRBV7-3
D: TRBD2
size: .

DNA: TGTGCCAGCAGTTTACTGGCGGGAGAACTTGGTTTAATCACAGATACGCAGTATTTT
CDR3: CASSLLAGELGLITDTQYF
J: TRBJ2-3
V: TRBV27
D: TRBD2
size: .

DNA: TGTGCCAGCAGTTCCCCGGACAAGCAAGAGACCCAGTACTTC
CDR3: CASSSPDKQETQYF
J: TRBJ2-5
V: TRBV28
D: .
size: .

DNA: TGCGCCAGCAGGGTGACAGGGATAGACAATTCACCCCTCCACTTT
CDR3: CASRVTGIDNSPLHF
J: TRBJ1-6
V: TRBV5-1
D: TRBD1
size: .

DNA: TGTGCCAGCAGCCCGGGACTAGCGGGATTCTACGAGCAGTACTTC
CDR3: CASSPGLAGFYEQYF
J: TRBJ2-7
V: TRBV11-2
D: TRBD2
size: once

DNA: TGTGCCAGCAGGGCCGGGACTCTCAAAGAGACCCAGTACTTC
CDR3: CASRAGTLKETQYF
J: TRBJ2-5
V: TRBV9
D: .
size: .

DNA: TGTGCCAGCAGCTTCTCCCGGTCGGATACGCAGTATTTT
CDR3: CASSFSRSDTQYF
J: TRBJ2-3
V: TRBV7-3
D: .
size: .

DNA: TGTGCCACCCGACAGGGCCTGAGATTTCAGCCCCAGCATTTT
CDR3: CATRQGLRFQPQHF
J: TRBJ1-5
V: TRBV19
D: TRBD1
size: .

DNA: TGTGCCATCAAAGGCCCCGACGGGAATGAAGCTTTCTTT
CDR3: CAIKGPDGNEAFF
J: TRBJ1-1
V: TRBV10-3
D: .
size: .

DNA: TGCGCCAGCAGCTTTCTCTTAGCGGGAGTAAGGGATGAGCAGTTCTTC
CDR3: CASSFLLAGVRDEQFF
J: TRBJ2-1
V: TRBV5-1
D: TRBD2
size: .

DNA: TGTGCCAGCAGTTACGGTCCCGGGACAGCTCCTTATGGCTACACCTTC
CDR3: CASSYGPGTAPYGYTF
J: TRBJ1-2
V: TRBV6-5
D: TRBD1
size: .

DNA: TGTGCCAGCTCAATGGGACAGGGGACCTCGGGGGAGACCCAGTACTTC
CDR3: CASSMGQGTSGETQYF
J: TRBJ2-5
V: TRBV18
D: TRBD1
size: .

DNA: TGCGCCACCTCGGACAGCCAAGAGACCCAGTACTTC
CDR3: CATSDSQETQYF
J: TRBJ2-5
V: TRBV10-2
D: .
size: .

DNA: TGTGCCAGCAGCTTAGGACTAGCGGGAGTAACCGGGGAGCTGTTTTTT
CDR3: CASSLGLAGVTGELFF
J: TRBJ2-2
V: TRBV7-2
D: TRBD2
size: .

DNA: TGCGCCAGCAGCCTCCGTGTACAGGCTAGCGGGAGTGTTTACGAGCAGTACTTC
CDR3: CASSLRVQASGSVYEQYF
J: TRBJ2-7
V: TRBV4-1
D: TRBD2
size: .

DNA: TGTGCCAGCAGCGACAGGGAGGATCAGCCCCAGCATTTT
CDR3: CASSDREDQPQHF
J: TRBJ1-5
V: TRBV7-6
D: TRBD1
size: .

DNA: TGCGCCAGCAGCTTACTAGCGGGAGGGAGCTCCTACAATGAGCAGTTCTTC
CDR3: CASSLLAGGSSYNEQFF
J: TRBJ2-1
V: TRBV5-1
D: TRBD2
size: .

DNA: TGTGCCAGCAGCGCCGAAACAACACTAGCGGGAGGGTACGAGCAGTACTTC
CDR3: CASSAETTLAGGYEQYF
J: TRBJ2-7
V: TRBV7-6
D: TRBD2
size: .

DNA: TGTGCCAGCAGCCTTCGCGGACGCGAAAAACTGTTTTTT
CDR3: CASSLRGREKLFF
J: TRBJ1-4
V: TRBV5-8
D: .
size: .

DNA: TGCAGCGCTGGGATACTAGACGAGGGGCAGTTCTTC
CDR3: CSAGILDEGQFF
J: TRBJ2-1
V: TRBV29-1
D: .
size: .

DNA: TGTGCCATCTTGGGGAGCCTGGGTGGCACTGAAGCTTTCTTT
CDR3: CAILGSLGGTEAFF
J: TRBJ1-1
V: TRBV10-3
D: .
size: .

DNA: TGTGCCATTGCTAGCGGGAGCAATGAGCAGTTCTTC
CDR3: CAIASGSNEQFF
J: TRBJ2-1
V: TRBV10-3
D: TRBD2
size: .

DNA: TGTGCCAGCAGCCCCCCTCCTGGTGAGCAGTACTTC
CDR3: CASSPPPGEQYF
J: TRBJ2-7
V: TRBV6-1
D: .
size: .

DNA: TGTGCCAGCAGCTTCGGCCACCCGGGCGAAAAACTGTTTTTT
CDR3: CASSFGHPGEKLFF
J: TRBJ1-4
V: TRBV7-2
D: .
size: .

DNA: TGTGCCAGCAGTTTATTCCCCGGGACATCGAACACCGGGGAGCTGTTTTTT
CDR3: CASSLFPGTSNTGELFF
J: TRBJ2-2
V: TRBV28
D: .
size: .

DNA: TGCGCCAGCAGCCAAATGTGGGGGGCTGAAGCTTTCTTT
CDR3: CASSQMWGAEAFF
J: TRBJ1-1
V: TRBV5-1
D: .
size: once

DNA: TGTGCCAGCAGCGCGAGGACAGGGACCTACGAGCAGTACTTC
CDR3: CASSARTGTYEQYF
J: TRBJ2-7
V: TRBV2
D: TRBD1
size: .

DNA: TGTGCCAGCAGTGAACGGTCCGGGACTAGCGGGAGGTGGGAGACCCAGTACTTC
CDR3: CASSERSGTSGRWETQYF
J: TRBJ2-5
V: TRBV6-1
D: TRBD2
size: .

DNA: TGTGCCAGCTCACCTATCGGGACACAGAATGAAAAACTGTTTTTT
CDR3: CASSPIGTQNEKLFF
J: TRBJ1-4
V: TRBV18
D: .
size: .

DNA: TGTGCCAGCAGCCAGGGACTAGCGGAGACCCAGTACTTC
CDR3: CASSQGLAETQYF
J: TRBJ2-5
V: TRBV7-9
D: TRBD2
size: .

DNA: TGCGCCAGCAGCTTGGGGATAACAGGCATGAACACTGAAGCTTTCTTT
CDR3: CASSLGITGMNTEAFF
J: TRBJ1-1
V: TRBV5-1
D: .
size: .

DNA: TGTGCCAGCAGGACTTACCCCCCCTGGCAGGGGGCAGTGGAGCAGTACTTC
CDR3: CASRTYPPWQGAVEQYF
J: TRBJ2-7
V: TRBV11-3
D: TRBD1
size: once

DNA: TGTGCCAGCAGTTTCGGACTAGCGTCGGCGACCCAGTACTTC
CDR3: CASSFGLASATQYF
J: TRBJ2-5
V: TRBV28
D: TRBD2
size: .

DNA: TGCGCCAGCAGCTTAGGACAGGCGCTCTACGAGCAGTACTTC
CDR3: CASSLGQALYEQYF
J: TRBJ2-7
V: TRBV5-1
D: TRBD1
size: .

DNA: TGTGCCAGCAGCGGACAGGGGAACACTGAAGCTTTCTTT
CDR3: CASSGQGNTEAFF
J: TRBJ1-1
V: TRBV6-1
D: TRBD1
size: few

DNA: TGTGCCTGGAGTGCCCAGGGGGCGACTGAAGCTTTCTTT
CDR3: CAWSAQGATEAFF
J: TRBJ1-1
V: TRBV30
D: TRBD1
size: few

DNA: TGTGCCAGCAGCTCCGGGACGTTTAAAGAGACCCAGTACTTC
CDR3: CASSSGTFKETQYF
J: TRBJ2-5
V: TRBV7-9
D: .
size: .

DNA: TGTGCCAGCAGTGACTTGACTAGTTTCGATGAGCAGTTCTTC
CDR3: CASSDLTSFDEQFF
J: TRBJ2-1
V: TRBV2
D: .
size: .

DNA: TGTGCCATCAGTGAGTGGAGGGGTAGAAACTATGGCTACACCTTC
CDR3: CAISEWRGRNYGYTF
J: TRBJ1-2
V: TRBV10-3
D: .
size: .

DNA: TGCGCCAGCAGCTTGGGAGGTAATGAAAAACTGTTTTTT
CDR3: CASSLGGNEKLFF
J: TRBJ1-4
V: TRBV5-1
D: .
size: once

DNA: TGTGCCAGCGGACTAGCGGGAGAGGATGAGCAGTTCTTC
CDR3: CASGLAGEDEQFF
J: TRBJ2-1
V: TRBV11-3
D: TRBD2
size: once

DNA: TGTGCCAGCAGCGGTGCGATGAGCGGGAGTATGCAGTACTTC
CDR3: CASSGAMSGSMQYF
J: TRBJ2-7
V: TRBV2
D: TRBD2
size: once

DNA: TGTGCCAGCAGCTCACCTAAACAGGACAGGGGCCCAGACGAGCAGTACTTC
CDR3: CASSSPKQDRGPDEQYF
J: TRBJ2-7
V: TRBV7-9
D: TRBD1
size: .

DNA: TGTGCCAGCTCACGGACAGGGGAGTACACCGGGGAGCTGTTTTTT
CDR3: CASSRTGEYTGELFF
J: TRBJ2-2
V: TRBV18
D: TRBD1
size: .

DNA: TGTGCCAGCAGCTTGGGGGGGAGGGCCTACAATGAGCAGTTCTTC
CDR3: CASSLGGRAYNEQFF
J: TRBJ2-1
V: TRBV5-8
D: TRBD2
size: .

DNA: TGTGCCACCAGCGGACGGGGTAATAGCGGGAGCTCCTACAATGAGCAGTTCTTC
CDR3: CATSGRGNSGSSYNEQFF
J: TRBJ2-1
V: TRBV15
D: TRBD2
size: .

DNA: TGTGCCAGCAGCTTATCCCCAGGGGTCACCGGGGAGCTGTTTTTT
CDR3: CASSLSPGVTGELFF
J: TRBJ2-2
V: TRBV7-9
D: .
size: .

DNA: TGTGCCAGCAGCTTAATGTCAGGGGACGGGGGCAATCAGCCCCAGCATTTT
CDR3: CASSLMSGDGGNQPQHF
J: TRBJ1-5
V: TRBV7-2
D: .
size: .

DNA: TGTGCCAGCAGTTACAGAGGGAGGGGTTTCGAGCAGTACTTC
CDR3: CASSYRGRGFEQYF
J: TRBJ2-7
V: TRBV6-5
D: TRBD2
size: .

DNA: TGTGCCACCAGCAGAGGAAGTCTCGATGAGCAGTTCTTC
CDR3: CATSRGSLDEQFF
J: TRBJ2-1
V: TRBV15
D: .
size: once

DNA: TGCGCCAGCAGCTTCGACAGCCTCTACGAGCAGTACTTC
CDR3: CASSFDSLYEQYF
J: TRBJ2-7
V: TRBV5-1
D: .
size: .